This record looks at one TCR beta chain sequence and its context. Its cognate antigen is unknown. These data come from a study of vaccination effects on CD4 cells after COVID-19. The germline V and J ends were trimmed by 0 bases and 9 bases, with 12 bases remaining between them. This CDR3 comprises 15 residues. Germline-derived CDR1 and CDR2 are KGHSY and FQNENV. General observations from the study: Limitations: small convalescent group and missing early post-infection timepoints. Healthy vaccine recipients' vaccine-induced clones were almost all SARS-CoV-2 mono-reactive. After vaccination, at late timepoints, clones induced by infection and by vaccine contracted markedly.

Antigen-specific CD4+ T cells were first expanded with viral peptide pools by the ViraFEST assay and only then sequenced. Culture lasted about ten days before CD4+ T cell isolation. People in the vaccine group had not been infected with SARS-CoV-2 before, and their nucleocapsid antibodies were negative. After fewer than 2.5 million PBMC were placed in each well, they were cultured with approximately 10 IU/ml IL-2 and roughly 10 ug/ml peptides. Repertoires were generated with immunoSEQ multiplex PCR, while TCRdb's copy carries only in-frame clones and drops some. Among about 41,000 clones listed, roughly 76% were seen once.

The sequence came from a human donor who received a COVID-19 vaccine. J is TRBJ1-6 and V is TRBV16; D not certain. The starting material was CD4+ T cells from PBMCs cultured with HCoV-OC43 spike peptides, obtained before COVID-19 vaccination. As to subset: HCoV-OC43 spike overlapping peptide pool stimulation. CDR3 in amino acids: CASSQSGVGSSPLHF. DNA for the CDR3: TGTGCCAGCAGCCAATCTGGCGTCGGTAGTTCACCCCTCCACTTT.